This TCR beta chain is from a study of T cell clones after liver transplantation. Study background: Tolerant meant at least one year fully off immunosuppression without liver enzymes above twice normal. The study, taken as a whole, reports: In most of the 8 subjects, circulating graft-donor-reactive CD4 TCRbeta sequences fell significantly after transplant. Compared with third party-reactive sequences, donor-reactive ones declined more, independent of withdrawal success.

Between the trimmed V and J ends, which lost 1 base and 3 bases, there was a span of 5 bases. Germline-derived CDR1 and CDR2 are MGHRA and YSYEKL. There are 13 residues in the CDR3. Comments on this clone: Antigen specificity is unknown.

Here immunoSEQ multiplex PCR was the method, and the copy in TCRdb shows in-frame clones only, minus some. The sample holds under 20,000 clones, around 80% seen once. This sequence joins TRBV4-1 and TRBJ2-3; no definite D call. This sequence was found in a human patient who received a liver transplant. Some T cells may be the graft donor's. Sequenced material: CD8+ T cells from blood, taken 48 months after liver transplant. The CDR3 here is CASSQGETDTQYF. The CDR3, as DNA: TGCGCCAGCAGCCAAGGGGAAACAGATACGCAGTATTTT.